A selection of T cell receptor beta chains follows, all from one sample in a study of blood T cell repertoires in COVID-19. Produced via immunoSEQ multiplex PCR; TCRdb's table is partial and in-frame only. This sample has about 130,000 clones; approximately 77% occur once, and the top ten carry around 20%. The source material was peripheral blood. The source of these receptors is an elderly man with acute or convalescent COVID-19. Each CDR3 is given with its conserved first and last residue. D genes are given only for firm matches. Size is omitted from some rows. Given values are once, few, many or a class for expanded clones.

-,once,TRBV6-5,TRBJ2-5,CASSYSATAQETQYF,TGTGCCAGCAGTTACTCAGCCACAGCCCAAGAGACCCAGTACTTC
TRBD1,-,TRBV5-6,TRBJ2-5,CASSSLGTGGLETQYF,TGTGCCAGCAGTTCACTCGGGACAGGGGGTCTGGAGACCCAGTACTTC
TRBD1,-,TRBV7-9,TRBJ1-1,CASSRGQGNPSALEAFF,TGTGCCAGCAGCCGCGGACAGGGAAATCCTTCGGCCCTTGAAGCTTTCTTT
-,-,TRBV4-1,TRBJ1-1,CASSPGGLDTEAFF,TGCGCCAGCAGCCCCGGGGGGCTGGACACTGAAGCTTTCTTT
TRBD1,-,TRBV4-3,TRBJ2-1,CASSQDSGQGAYNEQFF,TGCGCCAGCAGCCAAGATAGTGGACAGGGGGCTTACAATGAGCAGTTCTTC
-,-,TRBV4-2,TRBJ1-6,CASSQDFVRLSPLHF,TGTGCCAGCAGCCAAGATTTTGTGAGACTTTCACCCCTCCACTTT
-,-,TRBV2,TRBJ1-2,CASSRTANYGYTF,TGTGCCAGCAGTAGGACAGCTAACTATGGCTACACCTTC
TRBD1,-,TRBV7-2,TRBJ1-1,CASSLAPGGNTEAFF,TGTGCCAGCAGCTTAGCGCCAGGGGGGAACACTGAAGCTTTCTTT
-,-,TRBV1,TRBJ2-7,CTSSQQTSGGIYEQYF,TGCACCAGCAGCCAACAGACTAGCGGGGGGATCTACGAGCAGTACTTC
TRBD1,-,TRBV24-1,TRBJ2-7,CATSHPGTGGIYEQYF,TGTGCCACCAGTCACCCCGGGACAGGGGGCATCTACGAGCAGTACTTC
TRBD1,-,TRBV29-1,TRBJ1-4,CSGSTGPNEKLFF,TGCAGCGGGTCGACAGGGCCTAATGAAAAACTGTTTTTT
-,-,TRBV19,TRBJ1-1,CASSIVGTPGAEAFF,TGTGCCAGTAGTATAGTAGGCACCCCAGGCGCTGAAGCTTTCTTT
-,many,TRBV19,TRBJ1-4,CASSMGGHTSSLVEKLFF,TGTGCCAGTAGTATGGGAGGGCACACCTCGTCACTCGTGGAAAAACTGTTTTTT
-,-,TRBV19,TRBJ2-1,CASSIDPGGRYNEQFF,TGTGCCAGTAGTATAGATCCTGGGGGCCGATACAATGAGCAGTTCTTC
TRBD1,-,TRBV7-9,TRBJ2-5,CASSSPRTGRSTQYF,TGTGCCAGCAGCTCCCCGCGGACAGGGAGGTCCACCCAGTACTTC
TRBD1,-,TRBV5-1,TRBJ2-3,CASKPGQGVTDTQYF,TGCGCCAGCAAACCTGGACAGGGGGTTACAGATACGCAGTATTTT
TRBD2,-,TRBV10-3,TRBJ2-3,CATAPSGGSTDTQYF,TGTGCCACAGCGCCAAGCGGGGGGAGCACAGATACGCAGTATTTT
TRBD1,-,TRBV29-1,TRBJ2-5,CSVAKGTAQETQYF,TGCAGCGTCGCAAAGGGGACAGCCCAAGAGACCCAGTACTTC
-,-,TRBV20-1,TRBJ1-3,CSASGGLGGNTIYF,TGCAGTGCTAGTGGCGGGTTGGGTGGAAACACCATATATTTT
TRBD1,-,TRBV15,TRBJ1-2,CATRKTGTGQGYGYTF,TGTGCCACCAGAAAGACCGGGACAGGGCAGGGCTATGGCTACACCTTC
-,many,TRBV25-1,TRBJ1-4,CASSGFSGNEKLFF,TGTGCCAGCAGCGGCTTTTCGGGTAATGAAAAACTGTTTTTT
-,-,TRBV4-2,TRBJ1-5,CASSQERGYSNQPQHF,TGTGCCAGCAGCCAAGAAAGGGGGTATAGCAATCAGCCCCAGCATTTT
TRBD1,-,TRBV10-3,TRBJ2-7,CAIMETGSGYEQYF,TGTGCCATCATGGAGACAGGGAGTGGCTACGAGCAGTACTTC
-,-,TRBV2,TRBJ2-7,CASSVNRKSSYEQYF,TGTGCCAGCAGTGTAAACAGAAAGAGCTCCTACGAGCAGTACTTC
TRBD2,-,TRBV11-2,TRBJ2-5,CASSLDGLAGTRRETQYF,TGTGCCAGCAGCTTAGATGGGCTAGCGGGCACCCGCCGGGAGACCCAGTACTTC
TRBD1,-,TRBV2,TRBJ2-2,CASSEGQTRTGELFF,TGTGCCAGCAGTGAGGGACAGACCAGGACCGGGGAGCTGTTTTTT
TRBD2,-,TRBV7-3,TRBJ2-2,CASSLRGAGAGELFF,TGTGCCAGCAGCTTACGAGGAGCGGGGGCCGGGGAGCTGTTTTTT
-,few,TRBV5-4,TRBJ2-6,CASSGTPNSGANVLTF,TGTGCCAGCAGCGGGACACCTAACTCTGGGGCCAACGTCCTGACTTTC
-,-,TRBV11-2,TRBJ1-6,CASTRRGGRDSPLHF,TGTGCCAGCACCCGACGGGGGGGTCGTGATTCACCCCTCCACTTT
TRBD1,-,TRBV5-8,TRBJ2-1,CASSLEIGGFYNEQFF,TGTGCCAGCAGCTTGGAAATAGGGGGCTTCTACAATGAGCAGTTCTTC
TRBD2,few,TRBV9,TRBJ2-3,CASSANPGTSGTDTQYF,TGTGCCAGCAGCGCCAACCCCGGGACTAGCGGCACAGATACGCAGTATTTT
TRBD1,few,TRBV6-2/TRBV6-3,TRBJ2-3,CASSSIGRTGTDTQYF,TGTGCCAGCAGTTCCATAGGCCGGACAGGGACAGATACGCAGTATTTT
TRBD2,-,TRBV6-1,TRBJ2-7,CASSEFREGGQYF,TGTGCCAGCAGTGAATTCCGGGAGGGGGGACAGTACTTC